Listed below are T cell receptor beta chains from one sample, sequenced in a study of T cell changes during pregnancy in multiple sclerosis. Sequencing was performed with immunoSEQ multiplex PCR; in TCRdb, only in-frame clones are kept and a portion is missing. The data show about 28,000 clones, approximately 92% seen once. The starting material was CD4+ T cells from peripheral blood mononuclear cells, obtained in the second trimester of pregnancy. These receptor sequences come from a female donor with multiple sclerosis, enrolled in a pregnancy study. The CDR3 runs from the conserved cysteine through the conserved F or W. The order of the fields is D gene, CDR3 length, V gene, J gene, clone size, CDR3 DNA, CDR3 protein. D genes are given only for firm matches. Size values are once, few and many counts, or a class for expanded clones, and some rows have none.

D: NA
length: 11
V: TRBV12-5
J: TRBJ2-7
size: NA
DNA: TGTGCTAGTGGTTTGAGAGGTCAGCAGTACTTC
CDR3: CASGLRGQQYF

D: TRBD1
length: 18
V: TRBV28
J: TRBJ2-1
size: NA
DNA: TGTGCCAGCAGCTTCCTTTGGGGACAGATTCCCGCCTACAATGAGCAGTTCTTC
CDR3: CASSFLWGQIPAYNEQFF

D: NA
length: 14
V: TRBV7-2
J: TRBJ1-4
size: NA
DNA: TGTGCCAGCAGCTTAGGGATTAGCATGGCAAAACTGTTTTTT
CDR3: CASSLGISMAKLFF

D: NA
length: 16
V: TRBV5-1
J: TRBJ1-1
size: once
DNA: TGCGCCAGCAGCTTGGAATCGTTGGGGGCACTCACTGAAGCTTTCTTT
CDR3: CASSLESLGALTEAFF

D: TRBD1
length: 15
V: TRBV5-1
J: TRBJ2-7
size: once
DNA: TGCGCCAGCAGCTTGGACGGACAGGTCTGGGTGGAGCAGTACTTC
CDR3: CASSLDGQVWVEQYF

D: TRBD1
length: 15
V: TRBV18
J: TRBJ1-4
size: NA
DNA: TGTGCCAGCTCACCCCGGACAGGGTCTAATGAAAAACTGTTTTTT
CDR3: CASSPRTGSNEKLFF

D: TRBD2
length: 19
V: TRBV4-3
J: TRBJ2-1
size: NA
DNA: TGCGCCAGCAGCCGAGCCGGGACTAGCGGGGGGAGAACCTACAATGAGCAGTTCTTC
CDR3: CASSRAGTSGGRTYNEQFF

D: NA
length: 14
V: TRBV6-1
J: TRBJ1-5
size: NA
DNA: TGTGCCAGCACAGGTGAATATAGCAATCAGCCCCAGCATTTT
CDR3: CASTGEYSNQPQHF

D: TRBD2
length: 15
V: TRBV7-3
J: TRBJ2-1
size: NA
DNA: TGTGCCAGCAGCAAGACTAGCGGGGGGGCGAATGAGCAGTTCTTC
CDR3: CASSKTSGGANEQFF

D: NA
length: 13
V: TRBV6-1
J: TRBJ1-1
size: NA
DNA: TGTGCCAGCAGGCCCACCGGACAGACTGAAGCTTTCTTT
CDR3: CASRPTGQTEAFF

D: NA
length: 17
V: TRBV21-1
J: TRBJ1-2
size: NA
DNA: TGTGCCAGCAGCAAAAATCCAACCAGGTCCGCTAACTATGGCTACACCTTC
CDR3: CASSKNPTRSANYGYTF

D: TRBD1
length: 16
V: TRBV30
J: TRBJ1-2
size: few
DNA: TGTGCCTGGAGTGTAGTCCCGACAGGGGGTTTGGGTGGCTACACCTTC
CDR3: CAWSVVPTGGLGGYTF

D: NA
length: 15
V: TRBV7-9
J: TRBJ1-1
size: NA
DNA: TGTGCCAGCAGCGCAAACAGGTTCGGTGCGTCAGAAGCTTTCTTT
CDR3: CASSANRFGASEAFF

D: NA
length: 17
V: TRBV5-1
J: TRBJ1-1
size: NA
DNA: TGCGCCAGCAGCTTGGCCGCACAGGGAATCTCTGGGACTGAAGCTTTCTTT
CDR3: CASSLAAQGISGTEAFF

D: NA
length: 14
V: TRBV5-4
J: TRBJ2-3
size: NA
DNA: TGTGCCAGCAGCCCCGGGGAGATAGGGTATACGCAGTATTTT
CDR3: CASSPGEIGYTQYF

D: NA
length: 14
V: TRBV27
J: TRBJ1-5
size: NA
DNA: TGTGCCAGCAGTTTAAGGAGGCAGGGGCAGCCCCAGCATTTT
CDR3: CASSLRRQGQPQHF

D: NA
length: 13
V: TRBV30
J: TRBJ1-5
size: NA
DNA: TGTGCCTGGAGTTTTGGAGAGAATCAGCCCCAGCATTTT
CDR3: CAWSFGENQPQHF

D: TRBD2
length: 14
V: TRBV10-3
J: TRBJ2-1
size: NA
DNA: TGTGCCATCAGATCCGGGACTAGGAGCAATGAGCAGTTCTTC
CDR3: CAIRSGTRSNEQFF

D: NA
length: 12
V: TRBV5-8
J: TRBJ2-5
size: NA
DNA: TGTGCCAGCAGCTACGGGGGTGAGACCCAGTACTTC
CDR3: CASSYGGETQYF

D: TRBD1
length: 15
V: TRBV6-1
J: TRBJ2-7
size: NA
DNA: TGTGCCAGCAGTGGGGGACAGGGGTGGACCTACGAGCAGTACTTC
CDR3: CASSGGQGWTYEQYF

D: NA
length: 15
V: TRBV10-1
J: TRBJ2-1
size: once
DNA: TGCGCCAGCAAACCTGGACAGAAACCCTACAATGAGCAGTTCTTC
CDR3: CASKPGQKPYNEQFF

D: NA
length: 13
V: TRBV10-3
J: TRBJ1-1
size: NA
DNA: TGTGCCATCAGTGAGGGCAGTCACACTGAAGCTTTCTTT
CDR3: CAISEGSHTEAFF

D: TRBD2
length: 15
V: TRBV2
J: TRBJ2-5
size: once
DNA: TGTGCCAATTCCCGGGGGACTAGCGCCCAAGAGACCCAGTACTTC
CDR3: CANSRGTSAQETQYF

D: NA
length: 13
V: TRBV11-3
J: TRBJ2-1
size: NA
DNA: TGTGCCAGCAGCTTAGGACTTTACAATGAGCAGTTCTTC
CDR3: CASSLGLYNEQFF

D: TRBD1
length: 15
V: TRBV7-2
J: TRBJ1-2
size: NA
DNA: TGTGCCAGCAGTCAATCAGGACAGGGGATGTATGGCTACACCTTC
CDR3: CASSQSGQGMYGYTF

D: TRBD1
length: 15
V: TRBV18
J: TRBJ1-2
size: NA
DNA: TGTGCCAGCTCACCCGTCGACAGGGGGCTGCATGGCTACACCTTC
CDR3: CASSPVDRGLHGYTF

D: NA
length: 15
V: TRBV7-9
J: TRBJ2-4
size: NA
DNA: TGTGCCAGCAGCCCCCAGGGACTAGCCAAAAACATTCAGTACTTC
CDR3: CASSPQGLAKNIQYF

D: TRBD2
length: 14
V: TRBV18
J: TRBJ2-7
size: NA
DNA: TGTGCCAGCTCACTCCAATGGGGGGGTGAGGAGCAGTACTTC
CDR3: CASSLQWGGEEQYF

D: NA
length: 14
V: TRBV5-4
J: TRBJ1-6
size: once
DNA: TGTGCCAGCAGCTCCAGGGTTAATAATTCACCCCTCCACTTT
CDR3: CASSSRVNNSPLHF

D: NA
length: 13
V: TRBV15
J: TRBJ1-1
size: NA
DNA: TGTGCCACCAGCACTGACAGCGAGACTGAAGCTTTCTTT
CDR3: CATSTDSETEAFF

D: NA
length: 16
V: TRBV5-4
J: TRBJ2-2
size: NA
DNA: TGTGCCAGCAGCTTGGCGGTGGGGCAGAACACCGGGGAGCTGTTTTTT
CDR3: CASSLAVGQNTGELFF

D: NA
length: 16
V: TRBV13
J: TRBJ1-1
size: NA
DNA: TGTGCCAGCAGCTCCCTTTTGGGCAGGCTAAGAGGGGAAGCTTTCTTT
CDR3: CASSSLLGRLRGEAFF

D: NA
length: 13
V: TRBV7-9
J: TRBJ1-1
size: NA
DNA: TGTGCCAGCAGCCACAGGGTGAACACTGAAGCTTTCTTT
CDR3: CASSHRVNTEAFF

D: TRBD1
length: 11
V: TRBV11-2
J: TRBJ1-1
size: NA
DNA: TGTGCCAGCAGCTTACACAGGGGAGCTTTCTTT
CDR3: CASSLHRGAFF

D: NA
length: 13
V: TRBV6-1
J: TRBJ2-3
size: NA
DNA: TGTGCCAGCAACCTCCCTGGGAGGGATACGCAGTATTTT
CDR3: CASNLPGRDTQYF

D: NA
length: 12
V: TRBV7-9
J: TRBJ1-1
size: NA
DNA: TGTGCCAGCAGCGCCTATGGTTTAGAAGCTTTCTTT
CDR3: CASSAYGLEAFF

D: TRBD2
length: 17
V: TRBV10-3
J: TRBJ2-1
size: NA
DNA: TGTGCCATCACAGCCCTAGCGGGGGGCCGCACTTACAATGAGCAGTTCTTC
CDR3: CAITALAGGRTYNEQFF

D: NA
length: 17
V: TRBV6-4
J: TRBJ2-1
size: NA
DNA: TGTGCCAGCAGTGAGCAACTACTTCAGAGCTCCTACAATGAGCAGTTCTTC
CDR3: CASSEQLLQSSYNEQFF

D: TRBD2
length: 14
V: TRBV13
J: TRBJ2-7
size: NA
DNA: TGTGCCAGCAGCCTTCCGGGGGGTTCCTACGAGCAGTACTTC
CDR3: CASSLPGGSYEQYF

D: NA
length: 15
V: TRBV4-1
J: TRBJ2-2
size: once
DNA: TGCGCCAGCGAGGATTGGGTCAAGAACACCGGGGAGCTGTTTTTT
CDR3: CASEDWVKNTGELFF

D: TRBD1
length: 16
V: TRBV4-3
J: TRBJ2-7
size: NA
DNA: TGCGCCAGCAGCCAAGCAGGCAGGGGGCGAACCTACGAGCAGTACTTC
CDR3: CASSQAGRGRTYEQYF

D: NA
length: 13
V: TRBV10-3
J: TRBJ1-2
size: NA
DNA: TGTGCCATCAATTTGGCAGGCAACTATGGCTACACCTTC
CDR3: CAINLAGNYGYTF

D: NA
length: 14
V: TRBV18
J: TRBJ2-1
size: NA
DNA: TGTGCCAGCTCACGCCCAGGGAGGGGGGCCCAGCCGTTCTTC
CDR3: CASSRPGRGAQPFF

D: NA
length: 15
V: TRBV18
J: TRBJ2-5
size: NA
DNA: TGTGCCAGCTCACCACCATCTTCGTGGGGCGAGACCCAGTACTTC
CDR3: CASSPPSSWGETQYF

D: TRBD2
length: 12
V: TRBV19
J: TRBJ2-1
size: NA
DNA: TGTGCCAGTAGCGCCCGGGGGGATGAGCAGTTCTTC
CDR3: CASSARGDEQFF

D: NA
length: 17
V: TRBV21-1
J: TRBJ2-6
size: NA
DNA: TGTGCCAGCAGCACCCGGGACAACATCTCTGGGGCCAACGTCCTGACTTTC
CDR3: CASSTRDNISGANVLTF

D: NA
length: 16
V: TRBV5-1
J: TRBJ1-6
size: NA
DNA: TGCGCCAGCAGCTTCGAGGCCCCAGGGAATGGGTCACCCCTCCACTTT
CDR3: CASSFEAPGNGSPLHF

D: NA
length: 16
V: TRBV5-1
J: TRBJ1-4
size: NA
DNA: TGCGCCAGCAGCCCGAGCGGGGGGAATCACGGTGAAAAACTGTTTTTT
CDR3: CASSPSGGNHGEKLFF

D: TRBD1
length: 15
V: TRBV5-1
J: TRBJ2-5
size: NA
DNA: TGCGCCAGCAGCGGGGTGACAGGGGGCGGGGAGACCCAGTACTTC
CDR3: CASSGVTGGGETQYF